These T cell receptor beta chains were read from a single sample in a study of cytomegalovirus exposure and HLA in healthy donors. The repertoire was sequenced with immunoSEQ multiplex PCR; TCRdb's copy has only in-frame clones and lacks some. The data show roughly 200,000 clones, with about 89% seen just once and over 1% held by the top ten. The specimen was PBMCs. These receptor sequences come from a man aged 25-45 years in good health and CMV-seronegative. CDR3s include the opening cysteine and the closing phenylalanine or tryptophan. D genes are given only for firm matches. For some rows the clone size is stated as once, few or many, or as a class when expanded; others skip it.

clone_size	d_call	j_call	v_call	cdr3_nt	cdr3_aa
.	TRBD2	TRBJ2-7	TRBV5-4	TGTGCCAGCAGCTTTTCCGGGACTAGTCACGAGCAGTACTTC	CASSFSGTSHEQYF
.	TRBD2	TRBJ2-1	TRBV19	TGTGCCAGCGGCGGGGGTATCGACAACAATGAGCAGTTCTTC	CASGGGIDNNEQFF
.	TRBD2	TRBJ2-1	TRBV28	TGTGCCAGCAGTCCTGGCTTGGGGACTAGCGACTACAATGAGCAGTTCTTC	CASSPGLGTSDYNEQFF
.	TRBD2	TRBJ2-3	TRBV4-1	TGCGCCAGCAGCCAACGACTAGCGGGGGGGCCGGGCACAGATACGCAGTATTTT	CASSQRLAGGPGTDTQYF
.	TRBD2	TRBJ2-5	TRBV19	TGTGCCAGTAGTATCCTAGCGGGGGAGATGGAGACCCAGTACTTC	CASSILAGEMETQYF
.	TRBD2	TRBJ2-3	TRBV7-9	TGTTCCAGCAGCGAAGCGGCTAGCGGGAGAACAGATACGCAGTATTTT	CSSSEAASGRTDTQYF
.	.	TRBJ1-1	TRBV19	TGTGCCTGCCAGGACAGAAGGAGCACTGAAGCTTTCTTT	CACQDRRSTEAFF
.	TRBD1	TRBJ1-4	TRBV27	TGTGCCAGCAGCCCTCAAGTAACAGGGGCTGGAGAAAAACTGTTTTTT	CASSPQVTGAGEKLFF
.	.	TRBJ2-6	TRBV5-1	TGCGCCAGCTTAACAGGCCCTGGGGCCAACGTCCTGACTTTC	CASLTGPGANVLTF
.	TRBD1	TRBJ2-7	TRBV28	TGTGCCAGCAGTGATATCCCGGGACAGGGGAACTACGAGCAGTACTTC	CASSDIPGQGNYEQYF
.	.	TRBJ1-2	TRBV6-5	TGTGCCAGCAGCCCAGTGGGGGCCCGTGGCGTAGGCTACACCTTC	CASSPVGARGVGYTF
.	.	TRBJ1-1	TRBV13	TGTGCCAGCAGCTTAATTTACGGCGGCCGGAACACTGAAGCTTTCTTT	CASSLIYGGRNTEAFF
.	.	TRBJ2-4	TRBV5-4	TGTGCCAGCAGCTTAGGGGTTTTGGACAAAAACATTCAGTACTTC	CASSLGVLDKNIQYF
.	.	TRBJ1-2	TRBV30	TGTGCCTGGGCCCCGTCTGCGGCAGAAAATGGCTACACCTTC	CAWAPSAAENGYTF
.	.	TRBJ2-1	TRBV9	TGTGCCAGCAGCCCCCCCAGTGGGGGGGAGCAGTTCTTC	CASSPPSGGEQFF
once	.	TRBJ2-2	TRBV5-4	TGTGCCAGCAGCCCGGGTGGAGCCGGGGAGCTGTTTTTT	CASSPGGAGELFF
.	.	TRBJ2-7	TRBV7-2	TGTGCCAGCAGGCTGGACAGCCGAGCCGAGCAGTACTTC	CASRLDSRAEQYF
.	TRBD1	TRBJ1-1	TRBV6-5	TGTGCCAGCAGTTTCCGAGGGGGCTGGACTGAAGCTTTCTTT	CASSFRGGWTEAFF
.	.	TRBJ1-1	TRBV7-2	TGTGCCAGCAGCTTAAGACCAGAGGCTGAAGCTTTCTTT	CASSLRPEAEAFF
.	TRBD2	TRBJ2-3	TRBV2	TGTGCCAGCACCCACCCACGGGGGGGCACAGATACGCAGTATTTT	CASTHPRGGTDTQYF
few	.	TRBJ1-6	TRBV19	TGTGCCAGTAGTATGCAGGGGTTGAATTCACCCCTCCACTTT	CASSMQGLNSPLHF
.	TRBD1	TRBJ1-6	TRBV4-2	TGTGCCAGCAGCCAAGGCGGAGACAGGGGCGCGGAGTATTCACCCCTCCACTTT	CASSQGGDRGAEYSPLHF
.	.	TRBJ1-5	TRBV10-2	TGCGCCAGCAGTGAATGGCAGATCAATCAGCCCCAGCATTTT	CASSEWQINQPQHF
.	.	TRBJ2-2	TRBV7-2	TGTGCCAGCAGCCATCCAAACACCGGGGAGCTGTTTTTT	CASSHPNTGELFF
.	TRBD2	TRBJ2-7	TRBV18	TGTGCCAGCTCATCCAAAGGAGCTAGCGGAGGGGCCTACGAGCAGTACTTC	CASSSKGASGGAYEQYF
.	.	TRBJ2-1	TRBV2	TGTGCCAGCCTGCAGTTAATTACATACAATGAGCAGTTCTTC	CASLQLITYNEQFF
few	.	TRBJ2-3	TRBV7-9	TGTGCCAGCAGCTTAGGGAGTAGAGATACGCAGTATTTT	CASSLGSRDTQYF
.	.	TRBJ1-2	TRBV7-2	TGTGCCAGCAGCTTAGGTGAGGCAGATTATGGCTACACCTTC	CASSLGEADYGYTF
.	.	TRBJ1-1	TRBV9	TGTGCCAGCAGCGCGTTGAACACTGAAGCTTTCTTT	CASSALNTEAFF
few	.	TRBJ1-2	TRBV7-2	TGTGCCAGCAGCCCCGTCAGGGCTCCGAATGGCTACACCTTC	CASSPVRAPNGYTF
.	.	TRBJ2-3	TRBV7-2	TGTGCCAGCAGCCCGAATTACGGGGGTGATACGCAGTATTTT	CASSPNYGGDTQYF
.	.	TRBJ1-3	TRBV5-1	TGCGCCAGCAGCTTGTCTGGGGCAACCGGAAACACCATATATTTT	CASSLSGATGNTIYF
.	.	TRBJ1-3	TRBV7-9	TGTGCCAGCAGCTACGTATACAGGGATGGAAACACCATATATTTT	CASSYVYRDGNTIYF
.	.	TRBJ1-3	TRBV5-5	TGTGCCAGCAGCTCCTGGCTGCTCGGGTCTGGAAACACCATATATTTT	CASSSWLLGSGNTIYF
.	.	TRBJ2-2	TRBV10-2	TGCGCCAGCAGTGCATCGAACACCGGGGAGCTGTTTTTT	CASSASNTGELFF
.	.	TRBJ2-3	TRBV7-9	TGTGCCATTAAACCTCCGGAGGCGGGGTCCACAGATACGCAGTATTTT	CAIKPPEAGSTDTQYF
.	.	TRBJ2-1	TRBV25-1	TGTGCCAGCAGTTTTAGAAACTCCTACAATGAGCAGTTCTTC	CASSFRNSYNEQFF
.	.	TRBJ2-5	TRBV7-9	TGTGCCAGCAGCTTACGGGGGGAGCAGGGGGCGCAGACCCAGTACTTC	CASSLRGEQGAQTQYF
.	.	TRBJ2-1	TRBV2	TGTGCCAGCAGTCCGACAAGCTACAATGAGCAGTTCTTC	CASSPTSYNEQFF
once	TRBD1	TRBJ2-5	TRBV5-1	TGCGCCAGCAGCTTTGAGCAGGGGGCAAGAGAGACCCAGTACTTC	CASSFEQGARETQYF
.	TRBD2	TRBJ2-7	TRBV14	TGTGCCAGCAGCGGGATAGGGAGGGCCGAGCAGTACTTC	CASSGIGRAEQYF
.	TRBD2	TRBJ2-5	TRBV5-1	TGCGCCAGCAGCTTGGCTGGTAGCGGGGACCAAGAGACCCAGTACTTC	CASSLAGSGDQETQYF
.	TRBD2	TRBJ2-2	TRBV6-4	TGTGCCACCCGCAGCGGGAGAGACACCGGGGAGCTGTTTTTT	CATRSGRDTGELFF
.	TRBD2	TRBJ2-1	TRBV13	TGTGCCAGCAGCTTAGAGGGCCTAGCGGGGGGGCAAGGGCAGTTCTTC	CASSLEGLAGGQGQFF
.	.	TRBJ1-2	TRBV7-8	TGTGCCAGCAGCTTAGCGGCAGGCCTACTTTATGGCTACACCTTC	CASSLAAGLLYGYTF
.	.	TRBJ2-7	TRBV18	TGTGCCAGCTCACCACCGGCAGGTACCTACGAGCAGTACTTC	CASSPPAGTYEQYF
.	TRBD1	TRBJ2-2	TRBV11-2	TGTGCCAGCAGCCTCCGAGGGACAGGGATGTCCGGGGAGCTGTTTTTT	CASSLRGTGMSGELFF
.	.	TRBJ1-1	TRBV9	TGTGCCAGCAGCCCCCGAGGGTACACTGAAGCTTTCTTT	CASSPRGYTEAFF